The 7 T cell receptor beta chains below come from one sample, sequenced in a study of beta chain features in type 1 diabetes. What these receptors recognize is not known. The isolated RNA, all of it, was reverse transcribed, so expressed TCRB transcripts were what got sequenced. Libraries were prepared by immunoSEQ multiplex PCR; TCRdb keeps only in-frame clonotypes and omits some of them. The data contain about 160,000 clones, around 63% of them seen just once; the ten biggest clones take up 0.08% to 0.1%. Notes on the study in general: TCRB CDR3s from Type 1 diabetes patients were moderately but significantly shorter in all four CD4+ subsets.

Specimen: naive CD4+ T cells from blood. These receptors came from a man aged 25-40 years with type 1 diabetes.

The V call is TRBV7-2, the J call TRBJ2-5; TRBD1 is a possible D gene (5 bases). This CDR3 is 14 amino acids long. Germline CDR1 is SGHTA and CDR2 is FQGNSA. V was clipped by 1 base and J by 4 bases, with 10 bases between them. CDR3 nucleotide sequence: TGTGCCAGCAGCTTAGTACAGGCAGGAGAGACCCAGTACTTC. Its protein product is CASSLVQAGETQYF.

This clone was detected only once. The V call is TRBV5-1, the J call TRBJ2-1; D may be TRBD1 or TRBD2 (5 bases each). CDR1 SGHRS and CDR2 YFSETQ come from the germline V gene. V was trimmed by 2 bases and J by 2 bases, leaving 11 bases between them. The CDR3 extends over 15 amino acids. CDR3 nucleotides: TGCGCCAGCAGCTTCCCAGGGAGAACCTACAATGAGCAGTTCTTC. It encodes CASSFPGRTYNEQFF.

This clone was seen a single time. The chain is built from TRBV11-2 and TRBJ2-5; TRBD1 matches 8 bases. With V trimmed by 2 bases and J by 1 base, 3 bases remained unmatched. This CDR3 has 15 amino acids. CDR1 SGHAT and CDR2 FQNNGV come from the germline V gene. The CDR3 DNA follows: TGTGCCAGCAGCTTACATGGACAGGGCCAAGAGACCCAGTACTTC. Translated: CASSLHGQGQETQYF. The full variable domain, its missing parts supplied by reference TRBV11-2 and TRBJ2-5, is EAGVAQSPRYKIIEKRQSVAFWCNPISGHATLYWYQQILGQGPKLLIQFQNNGVVDDSQLPKDRFSAERLKGVDSTLKIQPAKLEDSAVYLCASSLHGQGQETQYFGPGTRLLVL.

V and J are TRBV7-6 and TRBJ1-2; no clear D. Germline CDR1 is SGHVS and CDR2 is FNYEAQ. The CDR3 spans 14 residues. Trimming pared 2 bases from V and 0 bases from J, leaving 7 bases between. CDR3 bases: TGTGCCAGCAGCTTACTGGGTTCTAACTATGGCTACACCTTC. Amino acids: CASSLLGSNYGYTF.

The V call is TRBV7-2, the J call TRBJ2-3, with unresolved D. This CDR3 comprises 12 residues. Per germline, CDR1 SGHTA and CDR2 FQGNSA. V dropped 4 bases and J dropped 6 bases, with 8 bases sitting between them. CDR3 residues: CASSSTLDTQYF. In DNA, the CDR3 is TGTGCCAGCAGCTCCACCCTGGATACGCAGTATTTT.

The chain has TRBV5-1 and TRBJ2-7, with D tentatively TRBD2 (6 bases). This CDR3 has 14 amino acids. The V gene lost 4 bases and the J gene lost 3 bases, with 14 bases spanning the gap. Germline V gives CDR1 SGHRS, CDR2 YFSETQ. The CDR3 is CASSVRDGGYEQYF. The CDR3 DNA sequence: TGCGCCAGCAGCGTCCGGGACGGGGGCTACGAGCAGTACTTC.

This clone was observed a handful of times. The chain is built from TRBV15 and TRBJ1-5; D not resolved. V dropped 1 base and J dropped 7 bases, with 5 bases sitting between them. The germline V gene has CDR1 LNHNV and CDR2 YYDKDF (reference sequence). The CDR3 has 12 amino acids. In DNA form, the CDR3 reads TGTGCCACCAGCAGAGTCGGACAGCCCCAGCATTTT. Encoded protein: CATSRVGQPQHF.